These T cell receptor beta chains were read from a single sample in a study of blood T cell repertoires in COVID-19. Produced via immunoSEQ multiplex PCR; TCRdb's table is partial and in-frame only. The sample contains under 300,000 clones, around 84% of which appear only once. The sample consisted of peripheral blood. Receptors originate from a woman aged 65 to 85 with active or convalescent COVID-19. CDR3s include the opening cysteine and the closing phenylalanine or tryptophan. The D gene is left open where the match is weak.

D	V	J	CDR3	DNA
.	TRBV4-1	TRBJ1-2	CASSQIRGEGYGYTF	TGCGCCAGCAGCCAAATAAGAGGGGAGGGCTATGGCTACACCTTC
.	TRBV15	TRBJ2-3	CATSVLATPADTQYF	TGTGCCACCAGCGTCCTTGCCACCCCAGCAGATACGCAGTATTTT
TRBD1	TRBV9	TRBJ1-2	CASSSLQGAGGYTF	TGTGCCAGCAGCTCGCTCCAGGGGGCGGGTGGCTACACCTTC
.	TRBV5-1	TRBJ1-6	CASSLSQVDNSPLHF	TGCGCCAGCAGCTTGTCTCAGGTTGATAATTCACCCCTCCACTTT
.	TRBV11-2	TRBJ1-6	CASDTNGGIGSPLHF	TGTGCCAGCGACACTAACGGAGGAATAGGGTCACCCCTCCACTTT
.	TRBV7-9	TRBJ2-5	CASSSEGITWGTQYF	TGTGCCAGCAGCTCAGAGGGCATTACCTGGGGGACCCAGTACTTC
TRBD2	TRBV6-2/TRBV6-3	TRBJ2-7	CASSRGGGPYEQYF	TGTGCCAGCAGCCGAGGCGGGGGACCCTACGAGCAGTACTTC
TRBD1	TRBV19	TRBJ2-3	CASTLGTGGTDTQYF	TGTGCCAGTACTTTGGGGACAGGAGGCACAGATACGCAGTATTTT
TRBD1	TRBV12-3/TRBV12-4	TRBJ2-7	CASSVDRGGRYF	TGTGCCAGCAGTGTGGACAGGGGGGGACGGTACTTC
.	TRBV11-2	TRBJ2-5	CASSLEGGGPWETQYF	TGTGCCAGCAGCTTAGAGGGGGGGGGCCCGTGGGAGACCCAGTACTTC
TRBD2	TRBV9	TRBJ2-3	CASSVAPLAGGQDTQYF	TGTGCCAGCAGCGTAGCTCCTCTAGCGGGGGGGCAAGATACGCAGTATTTT
.	TRBV20-1	TRBJ2-3	CSAGGADTQYF	TGCAGTGCAGGGGGGGCAGATACGCAGTATTTT
TRBD1	TRBV7-8	TRBJ2-5	CASSSGKGQGQETQYF	TGTGCCAGCAGCTCAGGAAAGGGACAGGGGCAAGAGACCCAGTACTTC
.	TRBV6-6	TRBJ1-3	CASSYGGSGNTIYF	TGTGCCAGCAGTTACGGCGGCTCTGGAAACACCATATATTTT
.	TRBV10-3	TRBJ1-1	CAITPFGRNTEAFF	TGTGCCATCACTCCCTTCGGTCGGAACACTGAAGCTTTCTTT
TRBD2	TRBV19	TRBJ2-3	CASMSRGTSGTDTQYF	TGTGCCAGTATGAGTCGTGGGACTAGCGGAACAGATACGCAGTATTTT